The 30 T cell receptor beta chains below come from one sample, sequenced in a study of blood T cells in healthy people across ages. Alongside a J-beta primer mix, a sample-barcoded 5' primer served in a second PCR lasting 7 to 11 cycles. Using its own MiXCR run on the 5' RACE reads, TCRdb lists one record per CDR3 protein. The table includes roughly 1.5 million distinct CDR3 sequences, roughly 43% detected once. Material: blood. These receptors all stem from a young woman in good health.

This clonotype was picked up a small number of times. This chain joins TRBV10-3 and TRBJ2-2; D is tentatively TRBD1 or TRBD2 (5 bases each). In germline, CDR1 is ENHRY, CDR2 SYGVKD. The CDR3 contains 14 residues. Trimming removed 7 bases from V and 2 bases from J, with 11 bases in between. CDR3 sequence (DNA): TGTGCCATCAACCGGGACGGAAACACCGGGGAGCTGTTTTTT. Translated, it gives CAINRDGNTGELFF.

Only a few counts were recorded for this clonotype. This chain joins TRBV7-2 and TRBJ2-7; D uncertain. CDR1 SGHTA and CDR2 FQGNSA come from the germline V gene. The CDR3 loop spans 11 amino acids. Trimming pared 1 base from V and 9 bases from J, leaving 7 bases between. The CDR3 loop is CASSLGGRQYF. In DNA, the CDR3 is TGTGCCAGCAGCTTAGGCGGCAGGCAGTACTTC. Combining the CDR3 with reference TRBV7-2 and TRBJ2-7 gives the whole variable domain GAGVSQSPSNKVTEKGKDVELRCDPISGHTALYWYRQSLGQGLEFLIYFQGNSAPDKSGLPSDRFSAERTGGSVSTLTIQRTQQEDSAVYLCASSLGGRQYFGPGTRLTVT.

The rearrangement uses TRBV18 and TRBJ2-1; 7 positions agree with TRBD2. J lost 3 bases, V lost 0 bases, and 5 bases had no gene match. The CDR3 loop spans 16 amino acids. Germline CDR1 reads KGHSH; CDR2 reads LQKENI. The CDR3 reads CASSPPGWEGYNEQFF. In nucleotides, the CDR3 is TGTGCCAGCTCACCACCGGGGTGGGAGGGCTACAATGAGCAGTTCTTC.

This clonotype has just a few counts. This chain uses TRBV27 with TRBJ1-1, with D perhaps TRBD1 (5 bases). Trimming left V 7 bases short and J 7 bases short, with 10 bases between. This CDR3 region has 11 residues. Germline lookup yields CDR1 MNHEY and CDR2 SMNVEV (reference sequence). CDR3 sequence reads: CASISTGEAFF. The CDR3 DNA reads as TGTGCCAGCATTAGCACAGGTGAAGCTTTCTTT.

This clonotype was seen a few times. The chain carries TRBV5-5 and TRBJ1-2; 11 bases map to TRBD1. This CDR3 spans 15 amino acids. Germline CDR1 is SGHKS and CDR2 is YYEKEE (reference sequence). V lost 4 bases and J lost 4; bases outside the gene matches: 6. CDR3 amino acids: CASSRTGGAGYGYTF. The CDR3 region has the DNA TGTGCCAGCAGCCGGACAGGGGGCGCGGGCTATGGCTACACCTTC.

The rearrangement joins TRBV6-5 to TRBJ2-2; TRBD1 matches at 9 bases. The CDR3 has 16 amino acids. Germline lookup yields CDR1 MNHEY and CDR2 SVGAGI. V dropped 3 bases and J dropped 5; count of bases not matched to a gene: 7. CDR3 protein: CASSYGGTGRTGELFF. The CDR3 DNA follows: TGTGCCAGCAGTTATGGGGGGACAGGGCGAACCGGGGAGCTGTTTTTT.

In nucleotides, the CDR3 is TGTGCCACCGAAAGGGGCTATGGGAGCCGTGAGCAGTACTTC. It specifies CATERGYGSREQYF. The chain has TRBV24-1 and TRBJ2-7; D may correspond to TRBD1 or TRBD2 (5 bases each). The V end lost 9 bases, the J end lost 7 bases, and 21 bases lay between the germline ends. This CDR3 region has 14 residues. CDR1 is KGHDR and CDR2 is SFDVKD in the germline V gene.

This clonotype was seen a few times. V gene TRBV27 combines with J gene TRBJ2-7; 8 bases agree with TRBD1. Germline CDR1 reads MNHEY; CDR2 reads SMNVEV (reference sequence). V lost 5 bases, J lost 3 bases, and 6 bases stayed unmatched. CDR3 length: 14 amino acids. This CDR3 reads CASSLRTGFYEQYF. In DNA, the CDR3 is TGTGCCAGCAGTCTCCGGACAGGGTTCTACGAGCAGTACTTC.

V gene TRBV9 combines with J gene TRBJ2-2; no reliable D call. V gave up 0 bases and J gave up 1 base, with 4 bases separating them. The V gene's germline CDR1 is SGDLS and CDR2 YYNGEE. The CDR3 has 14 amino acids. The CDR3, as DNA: TGTGCCAGCAGCGTAGTAATGAACACCGGGGAGCTGTTTTTT. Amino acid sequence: CASSVVMNTGELFF.

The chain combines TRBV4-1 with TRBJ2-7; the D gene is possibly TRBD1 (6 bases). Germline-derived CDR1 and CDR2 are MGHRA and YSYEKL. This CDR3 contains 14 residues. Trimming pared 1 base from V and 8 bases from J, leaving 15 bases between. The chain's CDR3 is CASSQAQGRDKQYF. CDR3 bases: TGCGCCAGCAGCCAAGCACAGGGTAGAGACAAGCAGTACTTC.

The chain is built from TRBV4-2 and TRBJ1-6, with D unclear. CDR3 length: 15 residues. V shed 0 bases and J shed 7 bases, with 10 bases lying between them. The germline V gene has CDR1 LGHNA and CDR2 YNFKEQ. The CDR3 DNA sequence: TGTGCCAGCAGCCAAGAAAGTGGGGTCAATTCACCCCTCCACTTT. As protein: CASSQESGVNSPLHF.

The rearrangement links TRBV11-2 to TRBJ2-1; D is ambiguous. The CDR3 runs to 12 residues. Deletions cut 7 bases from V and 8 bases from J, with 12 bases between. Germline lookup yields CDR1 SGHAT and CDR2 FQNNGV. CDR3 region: CASTRVRDEQFF. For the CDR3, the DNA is TGTGCCAGCACCAGAGTTAGAGATGAGCAGTTCTTC.

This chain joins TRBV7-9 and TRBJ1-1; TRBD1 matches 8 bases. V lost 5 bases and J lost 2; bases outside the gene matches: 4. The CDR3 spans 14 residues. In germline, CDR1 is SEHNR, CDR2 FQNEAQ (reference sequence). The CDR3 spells CASSNRGSNTEAFF. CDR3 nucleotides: TGTGCCAGCAGCAACAGGGGGTCAAACACTGAAGCTTTCTTT.

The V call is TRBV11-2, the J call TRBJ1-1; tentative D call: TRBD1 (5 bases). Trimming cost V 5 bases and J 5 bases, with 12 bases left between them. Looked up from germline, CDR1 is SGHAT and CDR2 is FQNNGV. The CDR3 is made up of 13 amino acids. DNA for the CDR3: TGTGCCAGCAGCGTATCGACAGTTACTGAAGCTTTCTTT. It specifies CASSVSTVTEAFF.

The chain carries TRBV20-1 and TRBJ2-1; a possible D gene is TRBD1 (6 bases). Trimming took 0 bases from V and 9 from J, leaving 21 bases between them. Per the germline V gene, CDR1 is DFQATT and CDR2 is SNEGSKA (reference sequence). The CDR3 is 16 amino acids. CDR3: CSARDTTGPVRIEQFF. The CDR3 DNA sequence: TGCAGTGCTAGAGACACAACAGGGCCCGTACGGATTGAGCAGTTCTTC.

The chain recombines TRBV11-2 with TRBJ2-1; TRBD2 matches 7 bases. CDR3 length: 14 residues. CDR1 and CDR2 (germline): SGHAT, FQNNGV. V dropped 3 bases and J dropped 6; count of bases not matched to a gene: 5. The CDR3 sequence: CASSFGGLGNEQFF. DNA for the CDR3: TGTGCCAGCAGCTTCGGGGGGTTAGGCAATGAGCAGTTCTTC.

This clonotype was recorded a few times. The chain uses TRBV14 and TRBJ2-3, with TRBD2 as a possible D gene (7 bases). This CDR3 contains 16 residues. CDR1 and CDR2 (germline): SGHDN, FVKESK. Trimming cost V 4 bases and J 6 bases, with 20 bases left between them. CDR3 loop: CASSPLRGGVVDTQYF. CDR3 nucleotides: TGTGCCAGCAGCCCGCTTCGAGGGGGGGTCGTCGATACGCAGTATTTT.

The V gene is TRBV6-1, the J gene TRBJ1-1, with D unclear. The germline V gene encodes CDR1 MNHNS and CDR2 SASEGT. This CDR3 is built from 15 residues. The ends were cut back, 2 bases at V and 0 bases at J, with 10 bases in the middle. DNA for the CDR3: TGTGCCAGCAGTGAATATGCAGAAATGAACACTGAAGCTTTCTTT. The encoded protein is CASSEYAEMNTEAFF.

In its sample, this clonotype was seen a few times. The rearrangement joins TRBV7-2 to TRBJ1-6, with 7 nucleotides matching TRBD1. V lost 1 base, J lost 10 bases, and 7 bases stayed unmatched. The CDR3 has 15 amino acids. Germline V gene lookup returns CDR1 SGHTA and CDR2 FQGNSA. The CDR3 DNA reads TGTGCCAGCAGCTTAGGGACAGGCACAGGGTCACCCCTCCACTTT. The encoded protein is CASSLGTGTGSPLHF.

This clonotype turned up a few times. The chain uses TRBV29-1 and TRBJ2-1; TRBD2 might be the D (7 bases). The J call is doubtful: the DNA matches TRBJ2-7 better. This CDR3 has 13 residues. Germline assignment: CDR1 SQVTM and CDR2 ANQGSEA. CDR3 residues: CSAFRGAYNEQYF. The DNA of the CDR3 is TGCAGCGCCTTCCGGGGGGCATACAATGAGCAGTACTTC.

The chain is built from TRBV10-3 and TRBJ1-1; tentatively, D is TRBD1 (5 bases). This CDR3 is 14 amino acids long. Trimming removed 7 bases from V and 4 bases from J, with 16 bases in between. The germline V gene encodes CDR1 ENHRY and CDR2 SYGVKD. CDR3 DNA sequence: TGTGCCATCAACGACAGTGGCGGGGGCACTGAAGCTTTCTTT. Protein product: CAINDSGGGTEAFF.

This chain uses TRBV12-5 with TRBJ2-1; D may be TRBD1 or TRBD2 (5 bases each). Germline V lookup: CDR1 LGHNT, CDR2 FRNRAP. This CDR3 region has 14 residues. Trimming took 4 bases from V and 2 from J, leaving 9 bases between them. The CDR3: CASGSWDPYNEQFF. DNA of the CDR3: TGTGCTAGTGGTTCCTGGGACCCCTACAATGAGCAGTTCTTC. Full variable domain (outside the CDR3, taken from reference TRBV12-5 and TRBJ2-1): DARVTQTPRHKVTEMGQEVTMRCQPILGHNTVFWYRQTMMQGLELLAYFRNRAPLDDSGMPKDRFSAEMPDATLATLKIQPSEPRDSAVYFCASGSWDPYNEQFFGPGTRLTVL.

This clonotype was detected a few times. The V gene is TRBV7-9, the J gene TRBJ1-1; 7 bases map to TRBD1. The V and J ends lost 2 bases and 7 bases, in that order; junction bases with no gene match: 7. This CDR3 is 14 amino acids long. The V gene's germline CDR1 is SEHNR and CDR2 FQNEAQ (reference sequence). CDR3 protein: CASSLNRDSVEAFF. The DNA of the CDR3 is TGTGCCAGCAGCTTAAACCGGGACAGCGTTGAAGCTTTCTTT. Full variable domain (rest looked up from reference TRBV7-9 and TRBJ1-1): DTGVSQNPRHKITKRGQNVTFRCDPISEHNRLYWYRQTLGQGPEFLTYFQNEAQLEKSRLLSDRFSAERPKGSFSTLEIQRTEQGDSAMYLCASSLNRDSVEAFFGQGTRLTVV.

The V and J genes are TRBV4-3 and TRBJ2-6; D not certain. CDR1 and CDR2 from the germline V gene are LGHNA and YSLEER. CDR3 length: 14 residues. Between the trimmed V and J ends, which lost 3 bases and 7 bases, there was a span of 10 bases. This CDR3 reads CASSQEKGANVLTF. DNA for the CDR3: TGCGCCAGCAGCCAGGAAAAGGGTGCCAACGTCCTGACTTTC.

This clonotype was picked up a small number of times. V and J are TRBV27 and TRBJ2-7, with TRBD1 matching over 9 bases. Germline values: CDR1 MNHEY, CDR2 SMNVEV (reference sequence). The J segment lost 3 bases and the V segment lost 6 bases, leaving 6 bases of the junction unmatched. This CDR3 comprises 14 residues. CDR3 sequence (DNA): TGTGCCAGCAGAGCCGGGACAGGGTTCTACGAGCAGTACTTC. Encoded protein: CASRAGTGFYEQYF.

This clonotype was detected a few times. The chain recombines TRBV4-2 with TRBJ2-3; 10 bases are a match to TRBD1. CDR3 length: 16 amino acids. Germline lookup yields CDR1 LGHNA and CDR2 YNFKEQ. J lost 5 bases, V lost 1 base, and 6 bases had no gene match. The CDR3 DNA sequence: TGTGCCAGCAGCCAAGGTCCGGGACAGGGGAAAGATACGCAGTATTTT. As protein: CASSQGPGQGKDTQYF.

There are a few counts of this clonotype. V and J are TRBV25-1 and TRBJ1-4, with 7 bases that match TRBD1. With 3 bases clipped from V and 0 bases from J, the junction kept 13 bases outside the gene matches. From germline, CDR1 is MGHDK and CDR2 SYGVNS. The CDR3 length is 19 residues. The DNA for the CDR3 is TGTGCCAGCAGTGATTTAGCCCGGGGACAGCAAGCAACTAATGAAAAACTGTTTTTT. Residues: CASSDLARGQQATNEKLFF. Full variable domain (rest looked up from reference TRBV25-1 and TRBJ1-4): EADIYQTPRYLVIGTGKKITLECSQTMGHDKMYWYQQDPGMELHLIHYSYGVNSTEKGDLSSESTVSRIRTEHFPLTLESARPSHTSQYLCASSDLARGQQATNEKLFFGSGTQLSVL.

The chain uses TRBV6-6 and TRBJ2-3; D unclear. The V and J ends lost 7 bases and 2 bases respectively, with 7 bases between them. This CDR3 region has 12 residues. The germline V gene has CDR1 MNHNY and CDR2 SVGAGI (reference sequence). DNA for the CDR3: TGTGCCAGCACCAGATTCACAGATACGCAGTATTTT. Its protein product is CASTRFTDTQYF.

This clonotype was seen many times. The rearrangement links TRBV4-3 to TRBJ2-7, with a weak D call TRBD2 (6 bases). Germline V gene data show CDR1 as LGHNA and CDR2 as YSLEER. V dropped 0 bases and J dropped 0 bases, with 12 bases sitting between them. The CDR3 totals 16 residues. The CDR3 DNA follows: TGCGCCAGCAGCCAAGAAGTGGGAGGAACCTCCTACGAGCAGTACTTC. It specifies CASSQEVGGTSYEQYF.

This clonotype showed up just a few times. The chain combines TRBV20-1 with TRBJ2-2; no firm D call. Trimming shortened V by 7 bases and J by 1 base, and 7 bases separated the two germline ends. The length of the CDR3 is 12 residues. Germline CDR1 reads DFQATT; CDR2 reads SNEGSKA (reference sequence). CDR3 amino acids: CSGSRNTGELFF. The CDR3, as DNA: TGCAGTGGGTCGCGGAACACCGGGGAGCTGTTTTTT.